The next 26 T cell receptor beta chains were all read from a single sample in a study of shared clonotypes between healthy human individuals (TCRdb year 2020). For the CD8 naive samples, CD45RO-negative cells were positively selected for CCR7, yielding a CD45RA+CCR7+ population from which TemRA cells were excluded. Receptor libraries were prepared by the immunoSEQ multiplex PCR assay. In TCRdb, the immuneACCESS table is reduced to in-frame sequences with V and J assigned. These tables do not hold every clone; where another copy was compared, an unresolved V gene accounts for under half, and the others remain unexplained. This sample comprises around 600,000 clones, 85% to 95% of them detected only once. Clones ranked in the top ten supply 0.095% to 0.14% of the sample. Sequenced material: naive CD8+ T cells sorted from blood. In the paper's terms, the cell subset or site label means: CD45RA+CCR7+. The receptors derive from a woman aged 30 to 39 in good health.

V usage is TRBV7-9 and J usage is TRBJ1-2, with a weak D call TRBD1 (5 bases). Germline-derived CDR1 and CDR2 are SEHNR and FQNEAQ (reference sequence). This CDR3 comprises 15 residues. V shed 4 bases and J shed 3 bases, with 15 bases lying between them. The DNA of the CDR3 is TGTGCCAGCAGCTCAAACCGGGACGGCCACTATGGCTACACCTTC. As protein: CASSSNRDGHYGYTF.

The chain is built from TRBV7-2 and TRBJ2-3; the match to TRBD2 covers 11 bases. The germline V gene encodes CDR1 SGHTA and CDR2 FQGNSA. The CDR3 has 16 amino acids. V shed 2 bases, J shed 3 bases, and the junction held 4 bases outside the gene matches. The CDR3 reads CASSLPRTSGTDTQYF. CDR3 nucleotides: TGTGCCAGCAGCTTACCGAGGACTAGCGGGACAGATACGCAGTATTTT. The full variable domain, with the rest looked up from reference TRBV7-2 and TRBJ2-3, is GAGVSQSPSNKVTEKGKDVELRCDPISGHTALYWYRQSLGQGLEFLIYFQGNSAPDKSGLPSDRFSAERTGGSVSTLTIQRTQQEDSAVYLCASSLPRTSGTDTQYFGPGTRLTVL.

This clone appeared a few times. The chain combines TRBV7-9 with TRBJ1-2; 8 nucleotides match TRBD1. The germline V gene has CDR1 SEHNR and CDR2 FQNEAQ (reference sequence). Germline trimming cut 6 bases from V and 5 bases from J; bases unmatched to any gene: 5. The CDR3 totals 13 residues. CDR3 amino acids: CASSPGQAYGYTF. CDR3 coding DNA: TGTGCCAGCAGTCCGGGACAGGCGTATGGCTACACCTTC. The full variable domain, its missing parts supplied by reference TRBV7-9 and TRBJ1-2, is DTGVSQNPRHKITKRGQNVTFRCDPISEHNRLYWYRQTLGQGPEFLTYFQNEAQLEKSRLLSDRFSAERPKGSFSTLEIQRTEQGDSAMYLCASSPGQAYGYTFGSGTRLTVV.

The rearrangement links TRBV2 to TRBJ2-3; 7 bases are shared with TRBD2. Trimming took 6 bases from V and 8 from J; bases not matched to a gene: 14. This CDR3 region has 15 residues. Germline lookup yields CDR1 SNHLY and CDR2 FYNNEI. CDR3 sequence: CASSGLGGRGATQYF. CDR3 coding DNA: TGTGCCAGCAGCGGTCTGGGGGGGAGAGGGGCTACGCAGTATTTT.

CDR3 protein: CASSLAGGPADTQYF. The CDR3 region has the DNA TGTGCCAGCAGCTTAGCGGGAGGGCCTGCAGATACGCAGTATTTT. The J gene is TRBJ2-3, the V gene TRBV7-9; 7 bases are shared with TRBD2. Germline V gene lookup returns CDR1 SEHNR and CDR2 FQNEAQ (reference sequence). V lost 0 bases, J lost 4 bases, and 4 bases stayed unmatched. The CDR3 is made up of 15 amino acids.

The J gene is TRBJ1-1, the V gene TRBV2, with 8 bases lining up with TRBD1. This CDR3 contains 14 residues. Germline V CDR1 and CDR2: SNHLY, FYNNEI. Losses at the gene ends were 5 bases for V and 3 bases for J; bases not matched to a gene: 5. The CDR3 loop reads CASSTDRAYTEAFF. The CDR3 DNA sequence: TGTGCCAGCAGTACGGACAGGGCCTACACTGAAGCTTTCTTT.

This clone was counted only a few times. Other DNA sequences in this sample translate to the same CDR3. In DNA form, the CDR3 reads TGTGCCAGCAGTGAAGGGAACACTGAAGCTTTCTTT. This encodes CASSEGNTEAFF. This chain joins TRBV25-1 and TRBJ1-1; D uncertain. CDR1 is MGHDK and CDR2 is SYGVNS in the germline V gene. The ends were cut back, 2 bases at V and 1 base at J, with 2 bases in the middle. The CDR3 length is 12 residues.

The V gene is TRBV10-1, the J gene TRBJ2-1; TRBD1 aligns across 9 bases. The V gene end was trimmed by 6 bases and the J gene end by 6 bases; junction bases not matched to a gene: 6. Germline V gene data show CDR1 as WNHNN and CDR2 as SYGVQD (reference sequence). The CDR3 covers 14 residues. The CDR3 reads CASSRDRVLNEQFF. DNA for the CDR3: TGCGCCAGCAGCCGGGACAGGGTGCTCAATGAGCAGTTCTTC.

This chain joins TRBV13 and TRBJ2-6; D may be TRBD2 (5 bases). Trimming left V 4 bases short and J 0 bases short, with 16 bases between. Germline-derived CDR1 and CDR2 are PRHDT and FYEKMQ (reference sequence). The CDR3 spans 18 residues. CDR3 coding DNA: TGTGCCAGCAGCTCGACCCCGGACGGGATCTCTGGGGCCAACGTCCTGACTTTC. It is translated as CASSSTPDGISGANVLTF.

J is TRBJ1-5 and V is TRBV6-1, with 7 positions matching TRBD1. CDR1 MNHNS and CDR2 SASEGT come from the germline V gene. The CDR3 loop spans 14 amino acids. The V and J ends lost 6 bases and 8 bases, in that order; junction bases with no gene match: 10. The CDR3 here is CASSETGFGKPQHF. The CDR3 DNA reads TGTGCCAGCAGCGAGACAGGGTTTGGGAAGCCCCAGCATTTT.

This clone was seen a single time. The chain joins TRBV4-1 to TRBJ2-1; 8 nucleotides match TRBD2. The V gene's germline CDR1 is MGHRA and CDR2 YSYEKL. The CDR3 is made up of 16 amino acids. V gave up 1 base and J gave up 7 bases; unmatched junction bases: 9. CDR3 bases: TGCGCCAGCAGCCAAGTTTCGGGAGGGCCAAGGAATGAGCAGTTCTTC. Encoded protein: CASSQVSGGPRNEQFF.

The chain couples TRBV11-2 to TRBJ2-7; no firm D call. Germline assignment: CDR1 SGHAT and CDR2 FQNNGV. Trimming took 0 bases from V and 4 from J, leaving 7 bases between them. There are 13 residues in the CDR3. The CDR3 loop reads CASSLEALYEQYF. DNA for the CDR3: TGTGCCAGCAGCTTAGAGGCCCTTTACGAGCAGTACTTC.

This chain links TRBV29-1 with TRBJ2-7; TRBD1 matches at 7 bases. CDR1 and CDR2 (germline): SQVTM, ANQGSEA. J gave up 4 bases and V 4 bases, and 7 bases lay outside the gene matches. The CDR3 has 13 residues. CDR3 sequence (DNA): TGCAGCGTTGGTACAGGGGAGTATTACGAGCAGTACTTC. Protein: CSVGTGEYYEQYF.

The rearrangement joins TRBV5-1 to TRBJ2-7; D is unclear. Germline V lookup: CDR1 SGHRS, CDR2 YFSETQ. This CDR3 is 13 amino acids long. The V gene lost 0 bases and the J gene lost 4 bases, with 8 bases spanning the gap. DNA for the CDR3: TGCGCCAGCAGCTTGGCCGCAAATTACGAGCAGTACTTC. This sequence encodes CASSLAANYEQYF.

This chain links TRBV27 with TRBJ1-1; D gene uncertain. V dropped 2 bases and J dropped 1 base, with 5 bases sitting between them. This CDR3 spans 13 amino acids. CDR1 and CDR2 (germline): MNHEY, SMNVEV (reference sequence). CDR3 nucleotides: TGTGCCAGCAGTTTAATCCAGAACACTGAAGCTTTCTTT. Protein sequence: CASSLIQNTEAFF.

The V gene is TRBV28, the J gene TRBJ1-3; TRBD1 is a possible D gene (5 bases). Germline CDR1 reads MDHEN; CDR2 reads SYDVKM. The CDR3 spans 14 residues. The ends were cut back, 2 bases at V and 2 bases at J, with 7 bases in the middle. In DNA form, the CDR3 reads TGTGCCAGCAGTTTACAGGGAGCTGGAAACACCATATATTTT. Protein: CASSLQGAGNTIYF.

The rearrangement links TRBV7-9 to TRBJ2-1, with 9 bases matching TRBD2. The V gene end was trimmed by 4 bases and the J gene end by 4 bases; junction bases not matched to a gene: 8. The CDR3 length is 16 residues. Germline V gives CDR1 SEHNR, CDR2 FQNEAQ (reference sequence). The CDR3 sequence is CASSSPGSGRYNEQFF. CDR3 coding DNA: TGTGCCAGCAGCTCGCCGGGGAGCGGGAGGTACAATGAGCAGTTCTTC.

The chain couples TRBV28 to TRBJ2-7; TRBD1 might be the D (6 bases). V lost 5 bases and J lost 2, with 10 bases in between. CDR3 length: 13 residues. Germline loops: CDR1 MDHEN, CDR2 SYDVKM. Here the CDR3 reads CASSVDRAYEQYF. In DNA, the CDR3 is TGTGCCAGCAGTGTGGACAGAGCCTACGAGCAGTACTTC.

This rearrangement joins TRBV28 to TRBJ1-5; D call uncertain. This CDR3 is built from 14 residues. Per germline, CDR1 MDHEN and CDR2 SYDVKM. With 6 bases removed from V and 1 base from J, the gap between germline ends came to 10 bases. The CDR3 nucleotides are TGTGCCAGCAGGGAACAACCCAGCAATCAGCCCCAGCATTTT. Protein sequence: CASREQPSNQPQHF.

The V gene is TRBV9, the J gene TRBJ2-5, with 7 bases lining up with TRBD2. Germline CDR1 and CDR2: SGDLS and YYNGEE. This CDR3 has 15 residues. J was trimmed by 5 bases and V by 5 bases; bases with no gene match: 12. The CDR3 loop reads CASSDSRTSWETQYF. CDR3 sequence (DNA): TGTGCCAGCAGTGATTCTAGGACTAGTTGGGAGACCCAGTACTTC.

The CDR3 spells CASSLTSVEQFF. The CDR3 DNA follows: TGTGCCAGCAGCTTGACTAGCGTTGAGCAGTTCTTC. V usage is TRBV5-8 and J usage is TRBJ2-1; 7 bases line up with TRBD2. This CDR3 is built from 12 residues. From germline, CDR1 is SGHTS and CDR2 YDEGEE. J lost 9 bases, V lost 1 base, and 1 base had no gene match.

This clone was detected only once. The chain joins TRBV7-9 to TRBJ2-6; D unclear. Germline V gives CDR1 SEHNR, CDR2 FQNEAQ (reference sequence). The V and J ends lost 2 bases and 2 bases respectively, with 4 bases between them. The CDR3 contains 14 residues. This chain's CDR3 is CASSLPAGANVLTF. The CDR3 nucleotides are TGTGCCAGCAGCTTACCTGCTGGGGCCAACGTCCTGACTTTC.

This clone came up once. The CDR3 spells CASSLQLSPHEQFF. CDR3 nucleotides: TGTGCCAGCAGCCTCCAACTATCTCCCCATGAGCAGTTCTTC. The V call is TRBV9, the J call TRBJ2-1; D call uncertain. The CDR3 loop spans 14 amino acids. The V end was cut by 4 bases, the J end by 8 bases, with 16 bases between. CDR1 SGDLS and CDR2 YYNGEE come from the germline V gene. Filled out from reference TRBV9 and TRBJ2-1, the complete variable domain reads DSGVTQTPKHLITATGQRVTLRCSPRSGDLSVYWYQQSLDQGLQFLIQYYNGEERAKGNILERFSAQQFPDLHSELNLSSLELGDSALYFCASSLQLSPHEQFFGPGTRLTVL.

This chain joins TRBV28 and TRBJ2-7; possibly TRBD2 for D (6 bases). V was trimmed by 9 bases and J by 0 bases, leaving 18 bases between them. CDR1 is MDHEN, CDR2 SYDVKM, per germline. The CDR3 spans 15 residues. The DNA for the CDR3 is TGTGCCAGTAGCGGACTTGCTTCAAGCTCCTACGAGCAGTACTTC. This gives the protein CASSGLASSSYEQYF.

The chain combines TRBV7-3 with TRBJ2-5; TRBD2 might be the D (5 bases). The CDR3 loop spans 14 amino acids. V lost 2 bases and J lost 4, with 11 bases in between. CDR1 is SGHTA, CDR2 FQGTGA, per germline. The chain's CDR3 is CASSLGGDRETQYF. CDR3 sequence (DNA): TGTGCCAGCAGCTTAGGAGGTGATCGAGAGACCCAGTACTTC. The full variable domain, in which reference TRBV7-3 and TRBJ2-5 provide the parts outside the CDR3, is GAGVSQTPSNKVTEKGKYVELRCDPISGHTALYWYRQSLGQGPEFLIYFQGTGAADDSGLPNDRFFAVRPEGSVSTLKIQRTERGDSAVYLCASSLGGDRETQYFGPGTRLLVL.

CDR3 nucleotides: TGTGCCAGCAGTTCGATTCACCGGGACAGGGGGCGTGGGCCCCAGCATTTT. Translated: CASSSIHRDRGRGPQHF. The chain employs TRBV27 and TRBJ1-5; TRBD1 matches 12 bases. V shed 4 bases and J 9 bases; nucleotides not matched to a gene: 13. Germline assignment: CDR1 MNHEY and CDR2 SMNVEV (reference sequence). CDR3 length: 17 residues.